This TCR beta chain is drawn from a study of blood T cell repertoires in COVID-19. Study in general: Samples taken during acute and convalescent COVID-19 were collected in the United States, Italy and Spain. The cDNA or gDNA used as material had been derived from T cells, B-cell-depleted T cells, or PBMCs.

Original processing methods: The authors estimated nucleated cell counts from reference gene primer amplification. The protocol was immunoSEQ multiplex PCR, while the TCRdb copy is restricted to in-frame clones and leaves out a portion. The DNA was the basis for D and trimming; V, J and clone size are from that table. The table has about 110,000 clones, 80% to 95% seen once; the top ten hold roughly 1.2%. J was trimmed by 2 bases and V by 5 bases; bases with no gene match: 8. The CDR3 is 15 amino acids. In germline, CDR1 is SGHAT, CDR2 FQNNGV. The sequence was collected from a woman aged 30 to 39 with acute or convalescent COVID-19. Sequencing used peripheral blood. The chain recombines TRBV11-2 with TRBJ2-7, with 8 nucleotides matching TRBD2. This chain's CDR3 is CASSPRRGDPYEQYF. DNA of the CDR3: TGTGCCAGCAGCCCCAGGCGGGGGGACCCCTACGAGCAGTACTTC.